Shown below are 23 T cell receptor gamma chains from a single sample sequenced in a study of γδ T cells in repeated Plasmodium falciparum infection. TCRdb repeated clone calling on the multiplex PCR reads with CATT. The table includes some 32,000 gamma-chain clones, 1.4% detected once. Bulk repertoires came from Vgamma9/Vdelta2+ or Vdelta2-negative gammadelta T cells flow-sorted from PBMC. What was sequenced was gamma-delta T cells from blood. These receptor sequences come from a pool of human donors (malaria-infected and uninfected, not separated).

This clone occurred a few times. A far more abundant clone sits one base away, making this likely a read error. Additional DNA sequences in this sample encode the identical CDR3. J is TRGJ1 or TRGJ2 and V is TRGV9. The J gene, missing from TCRdb, was assigned here through DNA to germline matching. Germline V gives CDR1 GITISATS, CDR2 ISYDGTV (reference sequence). The CDR3 contains 14 residues. The CDR3 DNA reads as TGTGCCTTGTGGGAGGCGCGGAAGAATTACAAGAAACTCTTT. This codes for CALWEARKNYKKLF.

Only a few counts were recorded for this clone. One base separates it from a far larger clone, so it is likely a read error. Other DNA sequences in this specimen translate into the identical CDR3. The rearrangement joins TRGV9 to TRGJP. TCRdb lists no J gene, so it was determined here by aligning the DNA to germline. In germline, CDR1 is GITISATS, CDR2 ISYDGTV (reference sequence). This CDR3 comprises 17 residues. CDR3 bases: TGTGCCTTATGGGAGGTTTCTGGAGAGTTGGGCAAAAAAATCAAGGTATTT. Its translation is CALWEVSGELGKKIKVF.

This clone came up many times. A read error is likely here: a far larger clone is one base away. The chain links TRGV3 to TRGJ1 or TRGJ2. TCRdb offers no J gene call, so here the DNA was matched to germline to obtain one. The CDR3 loop spans 15 amino acids. Germline CDR1 and CDR2: VTNTFY and YDVSTARD (reference sequence). The CDR3 bases are TGTGCCACCTGGGACAGGCCCCGGAATTACTATAAGAAACTCTTT. Protein product: CATWDRPRNYYKKLF.

Turning to this clone: TCRdb records a much larger clone's protein for this DNA, with a difference at residue 5 that likely arises from a read error; the protein given is the translation of the DNA. This rearrangement joins TRGV4 to TRGJ1 or TRGJ2. TCRdb is silent on the J gene; assignment here came from matching the DNA to germline. This CDR3 is 12 amino acids long. Germline-derived CDR1 and CDR2 are EGSTGY and YDSYTSSV. J gave up 4 bases and V 5 bases, and 5 bases lay outside the gene matches. CDR3 sequence (DNA): TGTGCCACCTGGGGTATGTATTATAAGAAACTCTTT. Translation gives CATWGMYYKKLF.

This clone has more than one count but fewer than ten. TCRdb pairs this DNA with a much larger clone's protein that differs at residue 7, likely a read error; the protein shown was translated from the DNA. In nucleotides, the CDR3 is TGTGCCTTGTGTCTGATAGGGAAACTCTTT. It encodes CALCLIGKLF. The rearrangement joins TRGV9 to TRGJ1 or TRGJ2. The J gene comes from matching the DNA to germline here; TCRdb lacks it. Germline values: CDR1 GITISATS, CDR2 ISYDGTV (reference sequence). V lost 7 bases and J lost 12; bases outside the gene matches: 9. The CDR3 length is 10 residues.

Concerning this clone: One end of the junction fails to match germline, which may point to a read error. The CDR3 region has the DNA TGTGCCACCTGGAACAAACGGACCACTGGTTGGATCAAGATATTT. This translates into CATWNKRTTGWIKIF. The chain recombines TRGV5 with TRGJP1. TCRdb supplies no J gene; here it was assigned by aligning the nucleotide sequence to germline. The CDR3 sequence is 15 residues long. In germline, CDR1 is VINAFY, CDR2 YDVSNSKD.

This clone has a handful of counts. A read error likely explains why the TCRdb protein, taken from a much larger clone, differs from this DNA's translation at residue 10; the protein shown is translated from the DNA. This rearrangement joins TRGV9 to TRGJ1 or TRGJ2. The J gene, left out of TCRdb, was set here by checking the DNA against germline. CDR3 length: 14 amino acids. Germline V lookup: CDR1 GITISATS, CDR2 ISYDGTV (reference sequence). This CDR3 is CALWEVQAYCKKLF. The DNA of the CDR3 is TGTGCCTTGTGGGAGGTGCAGGCTTATTGTAAGAAACTCTTT.

The chain combines TRGV2 with TRGJ1 or TRGJ2. Here the J gene was assigned by germline matching of the DNA, as TCRdb has none. In germline, CDR1 is EGSNGY, CDR2 YDSYNSKV. Trimming cost V 1 base and J 10 bases; bases outside gene matches: 10. The CDR3 runs to 13 residues. This CDR3 reads CATWDGLRAKKLF. CDR3 bases: TGTGCCACCTGGGACGGCCTCCGAGCGAAGAAACTCTTT.

In regard to this clone: The TCRdb protein, from a much larger clone, departs from this DNA's translation at residue 5, likely by read error; the protein shown derives from the DNA. The chain couples TRGV9 to TRGJ1 or TRGJ2. No J gene was available from TCRdb, and it was assigned here by a germline match of the DNA. The CDR3 loop spans 13 amino acids. Per germline, CDR1 GITISATS and CDR2 ISYDGTV (reference sequence). The CDR3 coding sequence is TGTGCCTTGTGGGTGGTGCGGTTTCATAAGAAACTCTTT. Its protein product is CALWVVRFHKKLF.

The sample holds many counts of this clone. Translating this DNA gives a protein that differs at residue 8 from the TCRdb one, which belongs to a much larger clone; a read error is likely, and the protein shown is this translation. The CDR3 reads CATWDRPSNYYKKLF. The CDR3 DNA reads as TGTGCCACCTGGGACAGGCCCTCGAATTATTATAAGAAACTCTTT. The chain uses TRGV3 and TRGJ1 or TRGJ2. Here the J gene came from matching the DNA to germline, since TCRdb omits it. CDR3 length: 15 residues. J lost 0 bases, V lost 0 bases, and 5 bases had no gene match. The germline gives CDR1 VTNTFY, CDR2 YDVSTARD (reference sequence).

Regarding this clone: TCRdb attributes to this sequence the protein of a much larger clone, which differs from the DNA translation at residues 11 and 15; a read error is likely, and the protein displayed is translated from the DNA. CDR3 sequence reads: CALWEVHRELVKKIEVF. The CDR3 coding sequence is TGTGCCTTGTGGGAGGTGCACCGGGAGTTGGTCAAAAAAATCGAGGTATTT. No J gene call was made, and the V gene is TRGV9. CDR3 length: 17 amino acids. Germline V CDR1 and CDR2: GITISATS, ISYDGTV (reference sequence).

Turning to this clone: The amino acid sequence in TCRdb belongs to a much larger clone and departs from this DNA's translation at residue 6, likely a sequencing read error; the sequence shown is translated from the DNA. This chain links TRGV3 with TRGJP2. The J gene comes from matching the DNA to germline here; TCRdb lacks it. This CDR3 contains 14 residues. The germline V gene has CDR1 VTNTFY and CDR2 YDVSTARD (reference sequence). The ends lost 3 bases at V and 10 bases at J; junction bases unmatched: 11. In DNA, the CDR3 is TGTGCCACCTGGGACGAGAAATTTGGTTGGATCAAGACGTTT. Residues: CATWDEKFGWIKTF.

This clone was counted many times. The protein TCRdb gives is from a much larger clone and does not agree with this DNA's translation at residue 7, likely a read error; the protein shown here comes from the DNA. The V and J genes are TRGV9 and TRGJ1 or TRGJ2. TCRdb supplies no J gene; here it was assigned by aligning the nucleotide sequence to germline. CDR3 size: 15 residues. Germline CDR1 is GITISATS and CDR2 is ISYDGTV (reference sequence). The V and J ends lost 2 bases and 3 bases, in that order; junction bases with no gene match: 10. The CDR3 nucleotides are TGTGCCTTGTGGGAGGCATGCCTCCCTTATTATAAGAAACTCTTT. Amino acid sequence: CALWEACLPYYKKLF.

This clone occurred many times. A read error likely explains why the TCRdb protein, taken from a much larger clone, differs from this DNA's translation at residue 13; the protein shown is translated from the DNA. This rearrangement joins TRGV9 to TRGJP. In the absence of a J gene in TCRdb, the DNA was matched to germline to assign it here. The CDR3 totals 16 residues. Germline-derived CDR1 and CDR2 are GITISATS and ISYDGTV (reference sequence). The CDR3 spells CALWEVDELGKKTKVF. The CDR3 bases are TGTGCCTTGTGGGAGGTCGACGAGTTGGGCAAAAAAACCAAGGTATTT.

Note on this clone: The TCRdb protein comes from a much larger clone and disagrees with this DNA's translation at residue 9, likely due to a read error; the protein given here is derived from the DNA. V and J are TRGV9 and TRGJ1 or TRGJ2. TCRdb is silent on the J gene; assignment here came from matching the DNA to germline. Germline CDR1 GITISATS, CDR2 ISYDGTV (reference sequence). The V segment lost 6 bases and the J segment 6 bases; nucleotides outside the gene matches: 11. The CDR3 consists of 13 residues. The CDR3 coding sequence is TGTGCCTTGTGGCGGGGGCGGAGTTATAAGAAACTCTTT. Translation gives CALWRGRSYKKLF.

This clone was counted at least ten times. TCRdb's protein for this DNA is that of a much larger clone and differs from the translation at residue 10, likely a read error; the protein shown is the DNA translation. The V gene corresponds to TRGV4; no J gene was called. CDR3 size: 12 residues. Per the germline V gene, CDR1 is EGSTGY and CDR2 is YDSYTSSV. The CDR3 DNA is TGTGCCACCTGGGATGGGCTTTATAAGGAACTCTTT. The encoded protein is CATWDGLYKELF.

This clone was observed a few times. The likely explanation is a read error, given a far larger clone one base away. Other DNA sequences within the sample encode an identical CDR3. The V gene reported is TRGV9; the J gene is uncalled. Germline V gene data show CDR1 as GITISATS and CDR2 as ISYDGTV (reference sequence). This CDR3 has 14 amino acids. The CDR3: CALWEVVESWFKIF. CDR3 DNA: TGTGCCTTGTGGGAGGTTGTAGAGAGTTGGTTCAAAATATTT.

Ten or more counts support this clone. The protein TCRdb gives is from a much larger clone and does not agree with this DNA's translation at residue 3, likely a read error; the protein shown here comes from the DNA. The chain recombines TRGV9 with TRGJ1 or TRGJ2. The J gene was not available in TCRdb and was assigned here by matching the DNA to germline segments. The CDR3 has 16 residues. CDR1 and CDR2 from the germline V gene are GITISATS and ISYDGTV (reference sequence). CDR3 coding DNA: TGTGCCTCGTGGGAGCCGCGGACCAGGGCTTATTATAAGAAACTCTTT. Translating gives CASWEPRTRAYYKKLF.

Worth noting for this clone: The protein recorded in TCRdb matches a much larger clone and deviates from this DNA's translation at residue 5, suggesting a read error; the protein here is obtained by translating the DNA. V gene TRGV9 combines with J gene TRGJ1 or TRGJ2. No J gene is reported in TCRdb; it was inferred here by comparing the DNA with germline. The CDR3 extends over 13 amino acids. Germline V gene data show CDR1 as GITISATS and CDR2 as ISYDGTV (reference sequence). In DNA, the CDR3 is TGTGCCTTGTGGGGGGTGAAAGGTTATAAGAAACTCTTT. Residues: CALWGVKGYKKLF.

This clone was seen at least ten times. The rearrangement uses TRGV8 and TRGJP1. Because TCRdb records no J gene, it was assigned here through a match of the DNA to germline. Losses at the gene ends were 0 bases for V and 8 bases for J; bases not matched to a gene: 12. The CDR3 spans 16 residues. Germline CDR1 is VENAVY and CDR2 is YDSYNSRV. As DNA, the CDR3 is TGTGCCACCTGGGATAGGCATGGTCAGGCGGGTTGGTTCAAGATATTT. Translation: CATWDRHGQAGWFKIF.

In regard to this clone: The amino acid sequence in TCRdb belongs to a much larger clone and departs from this DNA's translation at residue 9, likely a sequencing read error; the sequence shown is translated from the DNA. The chain's CDR3 is CALWEASLTYYKKLF. The DNA for the CDR3 is TGTGCCTTGTGGGAGGCAAGCCTCACTTATTATAAGAAACTCTTT. The chain has TRGV9 and TRGJ1 or TRGJ2. No J segment appears in TCRdb, so it was assigned here by matching the sequence to germline. This CDR3 spans 15 amino acids. The V and J ends lost 2 bases and 3 bases, in that order; junction bases with no gene match: 10. Germline V gene sequence: CDR1 GITISATS, CDR2 ISYDGTV (reference sequence).

This clone has more than one count but fewer than ten. One base separates it from a far larger clone, so it is likely a read error. The identical CDR3 is also encoded by other nucleotide sequences in the sample. The chain employs TRGV5 and TRGJ1 or TRGJ2. The J gene, not given by TCRdb, was assigned here from a germline match of the nucleotide sequence. Germline CDR1 is VINAFY and CDR2 is YDVSNSKD. Losses at the gene ends were 0 bases for V and 6 bases for J; bases not matched to a gene: 8. The CDR3 has 14 residues. Here the CDR3 DNA reads TGTGCCACCTGGGACAGGCCAGGCAGTTATAAGAAACTCTTT. Translated, it gives CATWDRPGSYKKLF.

This clone occurred a few times. TCRdb assigns this DNA the protein of a much larger clone, which departs from its translation at residue 4; this likely reflects a read error, and the protein shown comes from translating the DNA. The V gene is TRGV2, the J gene TRGJP2. Here the J gene came from matching the DNA to germline, since TCRdb omits it. Per the germline V gene, CDR1 is EGSNGY and CDR2 is YDSYNSKV. Trimming took 9 bases from V and 4 from J; bases not matched to a gene: 8. This CDR3 region has 13 residues. The CDR3 spells CATRGVSDWIKTF. The CDR3 nucleotides read TGTGCCACCCGGGGGGTTAGTGATTGGATCAAGACGTTT.